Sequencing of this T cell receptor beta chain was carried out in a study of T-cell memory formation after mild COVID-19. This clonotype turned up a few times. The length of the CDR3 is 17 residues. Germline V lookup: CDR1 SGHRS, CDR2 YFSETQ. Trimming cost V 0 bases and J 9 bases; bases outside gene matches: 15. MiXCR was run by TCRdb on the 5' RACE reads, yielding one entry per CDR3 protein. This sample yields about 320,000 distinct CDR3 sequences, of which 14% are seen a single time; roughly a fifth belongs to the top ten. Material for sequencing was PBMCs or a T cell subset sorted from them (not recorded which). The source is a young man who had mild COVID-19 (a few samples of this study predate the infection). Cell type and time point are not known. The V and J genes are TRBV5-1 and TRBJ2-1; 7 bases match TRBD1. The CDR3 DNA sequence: TGCGCCAGCAGCTTGGACAGGGGATCAATCCGAAGATTTGAGCAGTTCTTC. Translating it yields CASSLDRGSIRRFEQFF. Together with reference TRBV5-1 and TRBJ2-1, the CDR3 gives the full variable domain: KAGVTQTPRYLIKTRGQQVTLSCSPISGHRSVSWYQQTPGQGLQFLFEYFSETQRNKGNFPGRFSGRQFSNSRSEMNVSTLELGDSALYLCASSLDRGSIRRFEQFFGPGTRLTVL.